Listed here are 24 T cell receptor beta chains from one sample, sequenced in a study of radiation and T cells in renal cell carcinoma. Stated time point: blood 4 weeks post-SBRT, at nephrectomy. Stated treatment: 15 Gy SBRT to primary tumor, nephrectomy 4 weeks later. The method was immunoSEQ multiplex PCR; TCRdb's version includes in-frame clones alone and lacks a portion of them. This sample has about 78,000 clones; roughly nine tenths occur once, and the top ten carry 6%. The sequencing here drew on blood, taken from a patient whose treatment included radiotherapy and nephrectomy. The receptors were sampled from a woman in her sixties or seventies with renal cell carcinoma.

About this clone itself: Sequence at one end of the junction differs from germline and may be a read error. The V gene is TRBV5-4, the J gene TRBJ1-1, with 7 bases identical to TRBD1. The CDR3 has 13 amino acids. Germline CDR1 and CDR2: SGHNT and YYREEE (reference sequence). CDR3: CASSQERDSEAFF. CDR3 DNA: TGCGCCAGCAGCCAAGAGAGGGACAGCGAAGCTTTCTTT.

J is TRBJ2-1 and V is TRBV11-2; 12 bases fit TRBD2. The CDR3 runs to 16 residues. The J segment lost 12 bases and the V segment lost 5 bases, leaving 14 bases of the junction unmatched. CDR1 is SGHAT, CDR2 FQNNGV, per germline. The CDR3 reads CASSLGGLAGLQGQFF. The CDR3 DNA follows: TGTGCCAGCAGCCTTGGCGGACTAGCGGGGCTACAGGGGCAGTTCTTC.

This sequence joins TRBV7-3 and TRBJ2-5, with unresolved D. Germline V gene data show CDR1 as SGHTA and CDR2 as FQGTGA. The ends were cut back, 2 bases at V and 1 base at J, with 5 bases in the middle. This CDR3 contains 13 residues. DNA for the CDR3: TGTGCCAGCAGCTTAGGCCCCCAAGAGACCCAGTACTTC. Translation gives CASSLGPQETQYF. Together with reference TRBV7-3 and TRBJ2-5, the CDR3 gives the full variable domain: GAGVSQTPSNKVTEKGKYVELRCDPISGHTALYWYRQSLGQGPEFLIYFQGTGAADDSGLPNDRFFAVRPEGSVSTLKIQRTERGDSAVYLCASSLGPQETQYFGPGTRLLVL.

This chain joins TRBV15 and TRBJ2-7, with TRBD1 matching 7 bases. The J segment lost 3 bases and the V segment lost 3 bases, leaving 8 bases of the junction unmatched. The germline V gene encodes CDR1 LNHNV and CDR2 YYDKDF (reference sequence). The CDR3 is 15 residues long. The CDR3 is CATSSPGTVFYEQYF. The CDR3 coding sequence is TGTGCCACCAGCAGCCCCGGGACAGTCTTCTACGAGCAGTACTTC. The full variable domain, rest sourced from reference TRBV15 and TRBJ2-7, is DAMVIQNPRYQVTQFGKPVTLSCSQTLNHNVMYWYQQKSSQAPKLLFHYYDKDFNNEADTPDNFQSRRPNTSFCFLDIRSPGLGDTAMYLCATSSPGTVFYEQYFGPGTRLTVT.

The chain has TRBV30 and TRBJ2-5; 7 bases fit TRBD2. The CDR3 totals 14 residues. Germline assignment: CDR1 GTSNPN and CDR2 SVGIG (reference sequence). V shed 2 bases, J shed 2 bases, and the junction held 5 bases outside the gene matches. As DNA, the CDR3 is TGTGCCTGGAGTTGGTCTAGCGGACAAGAGACCCAGTACTTC. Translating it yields CAWSWSSGQETQYF.

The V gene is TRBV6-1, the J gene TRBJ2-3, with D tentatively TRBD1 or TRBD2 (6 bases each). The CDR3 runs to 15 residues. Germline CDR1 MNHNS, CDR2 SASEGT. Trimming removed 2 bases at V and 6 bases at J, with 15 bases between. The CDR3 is CASSELGGASDTQYF. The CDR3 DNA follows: TGTGCCAGCAGTGAATTGGGGGGCGCTTCCGATACGCAGTATTTT.

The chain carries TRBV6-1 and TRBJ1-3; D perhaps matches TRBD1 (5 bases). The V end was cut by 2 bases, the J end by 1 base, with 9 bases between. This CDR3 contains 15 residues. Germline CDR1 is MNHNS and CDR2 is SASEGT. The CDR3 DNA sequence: TGTGCCAGCAGTGAACAGGGAAGGTCTGGAAACACCATATATTTT. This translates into CASSEQGRSGNTIYF.

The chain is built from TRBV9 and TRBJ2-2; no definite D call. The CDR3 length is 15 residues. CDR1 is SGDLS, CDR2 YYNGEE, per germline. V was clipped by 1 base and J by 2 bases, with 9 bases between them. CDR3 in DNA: TGTGCCAGCAGCGTAATGCCAGAAAACACCGGGGAGCTGTTTTTT. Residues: CASSVMPENTGELFF.

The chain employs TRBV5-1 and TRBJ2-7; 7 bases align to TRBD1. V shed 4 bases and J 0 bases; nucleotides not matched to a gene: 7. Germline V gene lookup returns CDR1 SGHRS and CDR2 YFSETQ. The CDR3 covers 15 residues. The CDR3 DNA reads TGCGCCAGCAGCGTGGGACAGCGAAGCTCCTACGAGCAGTACTTC. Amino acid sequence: CASSVGQRSSYEQYF. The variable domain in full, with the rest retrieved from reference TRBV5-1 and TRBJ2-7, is KAGVTQTPRYLIKTRGQQVTLSCSPISGHRSVSWYQQTPGQGLQFLFEYFSETQRNKGNFPGRFSGRQFSNSRSEMNVSTLELGDSALYLCASSVGQRSSYEQYFGPGTRLTVT.

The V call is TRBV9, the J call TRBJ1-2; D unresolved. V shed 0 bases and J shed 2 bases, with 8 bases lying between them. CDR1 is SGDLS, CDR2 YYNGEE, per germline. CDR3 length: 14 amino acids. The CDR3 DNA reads TGTGCCAGCAGCGTAGGGGATACCAACTATGGCTACACCTTC. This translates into CASSVGDTNYGYTF.

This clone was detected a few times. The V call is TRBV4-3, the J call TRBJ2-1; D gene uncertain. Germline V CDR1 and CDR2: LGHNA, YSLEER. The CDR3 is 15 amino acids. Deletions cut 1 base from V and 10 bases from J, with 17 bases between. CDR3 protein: CASSQVSRYSSEQFF. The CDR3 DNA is TGCGCCAGCAGCCAAGTGTCCCGATATTCGTCGGAGCAGTTCTTC.

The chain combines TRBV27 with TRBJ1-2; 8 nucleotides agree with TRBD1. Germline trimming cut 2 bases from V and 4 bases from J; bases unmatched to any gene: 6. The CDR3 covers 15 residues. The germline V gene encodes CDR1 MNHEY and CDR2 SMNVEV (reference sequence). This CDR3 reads CASSLGTGARYGYTF. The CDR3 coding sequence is TGTGCCAGCAGTTTAGGGACAGGAGCACGCTATGGCTACACCTTC.

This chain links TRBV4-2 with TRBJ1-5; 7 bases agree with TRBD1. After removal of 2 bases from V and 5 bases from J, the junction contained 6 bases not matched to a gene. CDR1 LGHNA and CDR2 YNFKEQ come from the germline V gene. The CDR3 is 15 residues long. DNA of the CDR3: TGTGCCAGCAGCCAATCCGGGACAGCGGATCAGCCCCAGCATTTT. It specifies CASSQSGTADQPQHF.

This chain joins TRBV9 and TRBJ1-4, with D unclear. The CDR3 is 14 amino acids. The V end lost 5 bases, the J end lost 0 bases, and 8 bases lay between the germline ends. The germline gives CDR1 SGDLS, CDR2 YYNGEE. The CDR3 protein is CASSLQSTNEKLFF. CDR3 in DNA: TGTGCCAGCAGTCTTCAGTCAACTAATGAAAAACTGTTTTTT.

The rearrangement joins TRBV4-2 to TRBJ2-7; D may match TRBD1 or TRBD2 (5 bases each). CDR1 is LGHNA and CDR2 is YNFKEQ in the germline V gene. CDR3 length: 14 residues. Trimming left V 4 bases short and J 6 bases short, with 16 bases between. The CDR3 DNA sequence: TGTGCCAGCAGCCGAAGGACGGGGCCGGGCGAGCAGTACTTC. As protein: CASSRRTGPGEQYF.

DNA for the CDR3: TGTGCCAGCAGTCACGACACCTCCAATCAGCCCCAGCATTTT. As protein: CASSHDTSNQPQHF. This chain links TRBV7-9 with TRBJ1-5; no reliable D call. Per the germline V gene, CDR1 is SEHNR and CDR2 is FQNEAQ (reference sequence). V was cut by 6 bases and J by 3 bases, with 12 bases left in between. The CDR3 is 14 amino acids.

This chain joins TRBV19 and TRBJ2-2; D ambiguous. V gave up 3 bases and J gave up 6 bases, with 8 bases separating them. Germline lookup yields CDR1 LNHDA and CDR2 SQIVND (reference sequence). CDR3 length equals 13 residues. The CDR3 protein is CASSILGSGELFF. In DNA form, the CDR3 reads TGTGCCAGTAGTATTTTGGGGTCCGGGGAGCTGTTTTTT. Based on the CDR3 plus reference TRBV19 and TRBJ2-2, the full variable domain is DGGITQSPKYLFRKEGQNVTLSCEQNLNHDAMYWYRQDPGQGLRLIYYSQIVNDFQKGDIAEGYSVSREKKESFPLTVTSAQKNPTAFYLCASSILGSGELFFGEGSRLTVL.

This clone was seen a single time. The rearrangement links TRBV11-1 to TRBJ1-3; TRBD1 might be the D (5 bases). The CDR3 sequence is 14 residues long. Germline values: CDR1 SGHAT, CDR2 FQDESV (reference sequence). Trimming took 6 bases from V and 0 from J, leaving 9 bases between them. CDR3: CASRDTSSGNTIYF. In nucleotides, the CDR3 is TGTGCCAGCAGGGACACCTCCTCTGGAAACACCATATATTTT.

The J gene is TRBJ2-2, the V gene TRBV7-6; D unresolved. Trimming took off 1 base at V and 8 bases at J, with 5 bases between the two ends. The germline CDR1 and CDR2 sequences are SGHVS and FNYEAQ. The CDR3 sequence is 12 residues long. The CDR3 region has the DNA TGTGCCAGCAGCTTAGTGGGGGGGGAGCTGTTTTTT. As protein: CASSLVGGELFF. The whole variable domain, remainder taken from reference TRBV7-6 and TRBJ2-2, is GAGVSQSPRYKVTKRGQDVALRCDPISGHVSLYWYRQALGQGPEFLTYFNYEAQQDKSGLPNDRFSAERPEGSISTLTIQRTEQRDSAMYRCASSLVGGELFFGEGSRLTVL.

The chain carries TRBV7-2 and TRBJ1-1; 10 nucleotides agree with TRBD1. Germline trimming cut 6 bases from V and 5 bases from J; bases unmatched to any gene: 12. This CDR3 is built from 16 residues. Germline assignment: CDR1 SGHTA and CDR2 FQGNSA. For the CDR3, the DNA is TGTGCCAGCAGTTTCTTTTTGACAGGGGGCGAGACTGAAGCTTTCTTT. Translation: CASSFFLTGGETEAFF.

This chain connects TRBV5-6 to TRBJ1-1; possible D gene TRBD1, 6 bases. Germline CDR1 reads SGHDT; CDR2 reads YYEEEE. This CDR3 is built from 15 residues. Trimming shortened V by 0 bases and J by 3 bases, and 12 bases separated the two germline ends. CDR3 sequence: CASSLAGGVHTEAFF. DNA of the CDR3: TGTGCCAGCAGCTTGGCTGGGGGCGTTCACACTGAAGCTTTCTTT.

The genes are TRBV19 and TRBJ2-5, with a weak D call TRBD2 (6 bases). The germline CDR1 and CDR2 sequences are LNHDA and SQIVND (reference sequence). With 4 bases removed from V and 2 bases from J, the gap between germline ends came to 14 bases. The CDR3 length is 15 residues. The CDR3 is CASSTGGRSQETQYF. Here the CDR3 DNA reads TGTGCCAGTAGTACCGGGGGACGGTCGCAAGAGACCCAGTACTTC.

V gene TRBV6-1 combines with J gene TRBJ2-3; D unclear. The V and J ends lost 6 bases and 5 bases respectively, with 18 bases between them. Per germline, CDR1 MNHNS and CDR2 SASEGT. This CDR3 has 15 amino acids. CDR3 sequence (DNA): TGTGCCAGCAGCCTTCCGGACCTTTATGTAGATACGCAGTATTTT. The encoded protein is CASSLPDLYVDTQYF.

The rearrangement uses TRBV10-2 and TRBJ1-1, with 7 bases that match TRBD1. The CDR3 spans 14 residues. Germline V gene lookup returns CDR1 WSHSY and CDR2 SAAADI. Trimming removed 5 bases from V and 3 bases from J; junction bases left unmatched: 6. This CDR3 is CASSLLGQHTEAFF. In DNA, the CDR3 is TGCGCCAGCAGTCTACTGGGACAGCACACTGAAGCTTTCTTT.